This TCR beta chain was sequenced for a study of molecular identifiers for immune sequencing clone quantification. Trimming removed 2 bases from V and 5 bases from J; junction bases left unmatched: 7. The germline gives CDR1 MGHRA, CDR2 YSYEKL. This CDR3 comprises 17 residues. On this clonotype: Its antigen is not identified.

Overall study findings and caveats: Single-cell amounts of spiked Jurkat TCR RNA were reportedly detectable among fewer than 1.3 million naive cells.

Using a CD8+CD4-CCR7+CD45RA+ phenotype, naive CD8 T cells were sorted. Bulk libraries came from a prior protocol with listed TCR primers. Each CDR3 protein is one row after TCRdb ran MiXCR on the PCR reads. The table has some 650,000 distinct CDR3 sequences, just under 20% seen once. The sample comprised naive CD8+ T cells from blood, with Jurkat cell RNA spiked in. The subset denotes: FACS-sorted CD8+CD4-CCR7+CD45RA+ naive T cells. The V call is TRBV4-1, the J call TRBJ1-4; 11 bases fit TRBD1. The clonotype was recovered from a human donor in good health. Some libraries in this study had Jurkat cell RNA spiked in. The CDR3 is CASSQLGQGVQNEKLFF. CDR3 bases: TGCGCCAGCAGCCAACTGGGACAGGGGGTCCAGAATGAAAAACTGTTTTTT.